The 9 T cell receptor beta chains given below trace back to one sample, sequenced in a study of T cell responses to AZD1222 COVID-19 vaccine. Here immunoSEQ multiplex PCR was the method, and the copy in TCRdb shows in-frame clones only, minus some. The table lists about 100,000 clones, just under 95% of them singletons. The sample consisted of peripheral blood, taken on day 0 of AZD1222 vaccination. All receptors come from an adult in good health.

The V gene is TRBV7-8, the J gene TRBJ1-1; perhaps TRBD1 as D (5 bases). This CDR3 is 15 amino acids long. Between the trimmed V and J ends, which lost 3 bases and 0 bases, there was a span of 11 bases. The germline V gene has CDR1 SGHVS and CDR2 FQNEAQ. The DNA for the CDR3 is TGTGCCAGCAGCTTGACAGTTATTATGAACACTGAAGCTTTCTTT. Its translation is CASSLTVIMNTEAFF. The variable domain in full, completed from reference TRBV7-8 and TRBJ1-1, reads GAGVSQSPRYKVAKRGQDVALRCDPISGHVSLFWYQQALGQGPEFLTYFQNEAQLDKSGLPSDRFFAERPEGSVSTLKIQRTQQEDSAVYLCASSLTVIMNTEAFFGQGTRLTVV.

This clone was detected only once. The chain combines TRBV28 with TRBJ2-1; 12 bases align to TRBD2. Germline lookup yields CDR1 MDHEN and CDR2 SYDVKM. The CDR3 is 17 residues long. The junction had 9 bases not matched to a gene; V was cut back by 7 bases and J by 2 bases. DNA for the CDR3: TGTGCCAGCAAGCCTAGCGGGAGGGCCAGCCCCTACAATGAGCAGTTCTTC. It specifies CASKPSGRASPYNEQFF.

The chain employs TRBV5-4 and TRBJ2-7; maybe TRBD1 (8 bases). Germline V CDR1 and CDR2: SGHNT, YYREEE (reference sequence). The V and J ends lost 5 bases and 6 bases respectively, with 18 bases between them. The CDR3 spans 14 residues. The DNA for the CDR3 is TGTGCCAGCAGGGGGGGGCAGGGGGCACGCGAGCAGTACTTC. This translates into CASRGGQGAREQYF.

The genes are TRBV6-2 or TRBV6-3 and TRBJ2-3; D is unresolved. CDR3 length: 13 amino acids. Germline lookup yields CDR1 MNHEY and CDR2 SVGEGT. The V and J ends lost 4 bases and 0 bases respectively, with 5 bases between them. The CDR3 DNA reads TGTGCCAGCAGTTCCGTTAGCACAGATACGCAGTATTTT. It codes for CASSSVSTDTQYF.

The chain joins TRBV6-5 to TRBJ2-1; TRBD2 might be the D (6 bases). CDR3 length: 16 amino acids. The germline CDR1 and CDR2 sequences are MNHEY and SVGAGI. Trimming left V 0 bases short and J 4 bases short, with 13 bases between. This CDR3 is CASSYSPAGKYNEQFF. CDR3 sequence (DNA): TGTGCCAGCAGTTACTCTCCGGCGGGGAAGTACAATGAGCAGTTCTTC.

This chain connects TRBV24-1 to TRBJ1-4, with 9 bases identical to TRBD1. Unmatched junction bases numbered 20, after V lost 6 bases and J lost 7 bases. The CDR3 is 19 residues long. The germline gives CDR1 KGHDR, CDR2 SFDVKD. CDR3 in amino acids: CATSPRPGTGYGAGEKLFF. CDR3 DNA sequence: TGTGCCACCAGTCCACGTCCCGGGACAGGGTACGGCGCGGGTGAAAAACTGTTTTTT.

The J gene is TRBJ1-3, the V gene TRBV10-3; D not certain. Germline loops: CDR1 ENHRY, CDR2 SYGVKD. The V end lost 0 bases, the J end lost 7 bases, and 4 bases lay between the germline ends. The length of the CDR3 is 12 residues. The CDR3 DNA sequence: TGTGCCATCAGTGAGTCGGAGAACACCATATATTTT. Translating gives CAISESENTIYF.

The chain employs TRBV5-5 and TRBJ1-2; D not resolved. The germline gives CDR1 SGHKS, CDR2 YYEKEE (reference sequence). V was trimmed by 2 bases and J by 8 bases, leaving 16 bases between them. The CDR3 has 14 amino acids. In DNA form, the CDR3 reads TGTGCCAGCAGCTTTTCGGCAGGCCCCTGGGGCTACACCTTC. This encodes CASSFSAGPWGYTF.

The chain uses TRBV19 and TRBJ1-2; D remains unclear. The ends were cut back, 5 bases at V and 1 base at J, with 5 bases in the middle. CDR3 size: 12 residues. CDR1 and CDR2 from the germline V gene are LNHDA and SQIVND (reference sequence). CDR3 sequence reads: CASSGLNYGYTF. In nucleotides, the CDR3 is TGTGCCAGTAGTGGGCTTAACTATGGCTACACCTTC.